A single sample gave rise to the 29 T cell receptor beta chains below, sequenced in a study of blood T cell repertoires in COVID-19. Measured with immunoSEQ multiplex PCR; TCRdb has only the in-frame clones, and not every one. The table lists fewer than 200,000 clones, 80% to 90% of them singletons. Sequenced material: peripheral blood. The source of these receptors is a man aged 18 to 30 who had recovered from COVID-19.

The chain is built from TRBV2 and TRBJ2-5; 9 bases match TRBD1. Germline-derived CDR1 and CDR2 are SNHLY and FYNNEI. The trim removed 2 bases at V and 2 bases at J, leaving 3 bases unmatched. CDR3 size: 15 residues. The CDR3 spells CASSEQDRGQETQYF. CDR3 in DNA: TGTGCCAGCAGTGAACAAGACAGGGGGCAAGAGACCCAGTACTTC.

The CDR3 DNA reads TGTGCCAGCAGCCCAAGGAGCTCTGGGGCCAACGTCCTGACTTTC. It specifies CASSPRSSGANVLTF. The chain combines TRBV7-2 with TRBJ2-6; no definite D call. CDR1 and CDR2 (germline): SGHTA, FQGNSA. Trimming pared 5 bases from V and 0 bases from J, leaving 8 bases between. This CDR3 is built from 15 residues.

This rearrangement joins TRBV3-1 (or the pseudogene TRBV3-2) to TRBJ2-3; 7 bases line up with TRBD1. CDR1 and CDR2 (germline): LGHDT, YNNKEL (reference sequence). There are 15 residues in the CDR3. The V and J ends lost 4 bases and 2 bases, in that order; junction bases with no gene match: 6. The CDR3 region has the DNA TGTGCCAGCAGCCCCGGGACAGCTAACACAGATACGCAGTATTTT. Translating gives CASSPGTANTDTQYF.

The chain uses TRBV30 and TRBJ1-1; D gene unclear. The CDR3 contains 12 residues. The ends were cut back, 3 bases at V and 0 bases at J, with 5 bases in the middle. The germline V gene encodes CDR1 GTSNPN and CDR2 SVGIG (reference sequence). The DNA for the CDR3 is TGTGCCTGGAGAACAGTGAACACTGAAGCTTTCTTT. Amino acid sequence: CAWRTVNTEAFF.

As DNA, the CDR3 is TGTGCCAGCAGTTTTCGTAGCGGGAGGGATGAGCAGTTCTTC. Protein: CASSFRSGRDEQFF. V is TRBV27 and J is TRBJ2-1; TRBD2 matches at 11 bases. Germline CDR1 and CDR2: MNHEY and SMNVEV (reference sequence). Trimming at V came to 3 bases and at J to 8 bases, leaving 3 bases not matched to a gene. CDR3 size: 14 residues.

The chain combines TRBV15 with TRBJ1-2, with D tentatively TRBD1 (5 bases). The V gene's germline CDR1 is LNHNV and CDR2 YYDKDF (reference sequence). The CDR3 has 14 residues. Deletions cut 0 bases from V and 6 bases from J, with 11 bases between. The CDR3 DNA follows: TGTGCCACCAGCAGAGATTTAGCGGGGGATGGCTACACCTTC. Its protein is CATSRDLAGDGYTF.

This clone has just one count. CDR3 nucleotides: TGTGCCAGCAGTGAGGGGAGGGTAACAGATACGCAGTATTTT. Translation gives CASSEGRVTDTQYF. The rearrangement uses TRBV6-4 and TRBJ2-3; TRBD2 matches 7 bases. J lost 3 bases, V lost 3 bases, and 3 bases had no gene match. CDR1 is MRHNA, CDR2 SNTAGT, per germline. CDR3 length equals 14 residues.

The CDR3 DNA sequence: TGCGCCAGCAGCCAAGATCATTCCTTCCAGGGGACTAGCTATGGCTACACCTTC. This gives the protein CASSQDHSFQGTSYGYTF. J is TRBJ1-2 and V is TRBV4-3; tentative D call: TRBD1 (6 bases). The CDR3 totals 18 residues. The V gene's germline CDR1 is LGHNA and CDR2 YSLEER. Deletions cut 0 bases from V and 4 bases from J, with 21 bases between.

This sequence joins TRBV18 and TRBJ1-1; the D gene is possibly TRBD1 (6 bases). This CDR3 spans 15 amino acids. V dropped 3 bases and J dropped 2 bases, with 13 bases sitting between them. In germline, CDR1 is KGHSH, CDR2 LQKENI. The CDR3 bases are TGTGCCAGCTCACCGGCTCAGGGGAGAAACACTGAAGCTTTCTTT. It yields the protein CASSPAQGRNTEAFF. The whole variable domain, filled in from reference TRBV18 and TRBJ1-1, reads NAGVMQNPRHLVRRRGQEARLRCSPMKGHSHVYWYRQLPEEGLKFMVYLQKENIIDESGMPKERFSAEFPKEGPSILRIQQVVRGDSAAYFCASSPAQGRNTEAFFGQGTRLTVV.

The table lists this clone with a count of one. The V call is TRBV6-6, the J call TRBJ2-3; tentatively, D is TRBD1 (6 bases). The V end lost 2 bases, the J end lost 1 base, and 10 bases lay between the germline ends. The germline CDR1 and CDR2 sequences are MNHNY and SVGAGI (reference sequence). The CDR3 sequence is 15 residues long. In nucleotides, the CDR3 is TGTGCCAGCAGTTACGGACAGATCGGCACAGATACGCAGTATTTT. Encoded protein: CASSYGQIGTDTQYF.

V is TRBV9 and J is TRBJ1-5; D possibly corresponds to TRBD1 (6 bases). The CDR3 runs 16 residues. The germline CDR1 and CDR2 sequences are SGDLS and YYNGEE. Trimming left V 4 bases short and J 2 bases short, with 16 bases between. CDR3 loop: CASSPGAGAGNQPQHF. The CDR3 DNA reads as TGTGCCAGCAGCCCAGGTGCGGGGGCTGGCAATCAGCCCCAGCATTTT. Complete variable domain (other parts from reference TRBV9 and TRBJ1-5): DSGVTQTPKHLITATGQRVTLRCSPRSGDLSVYWYQQSLDQGLQFLIQYYNGEERAKGNILERFSAQQFPDLHSELNLSSLELGDSALYFCASSPGAGAGNQPQHFGDGTRLSIL.

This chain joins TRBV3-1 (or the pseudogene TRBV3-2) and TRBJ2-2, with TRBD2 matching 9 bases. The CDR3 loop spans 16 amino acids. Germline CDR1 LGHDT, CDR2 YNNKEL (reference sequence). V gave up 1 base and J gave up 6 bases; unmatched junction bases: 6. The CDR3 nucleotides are TGTGCCAGCAGCCAAGGGCTAGCGGGACCCGCCGGGGAGCTGTTTTTT. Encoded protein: CASSQGLAGPAGELFF.

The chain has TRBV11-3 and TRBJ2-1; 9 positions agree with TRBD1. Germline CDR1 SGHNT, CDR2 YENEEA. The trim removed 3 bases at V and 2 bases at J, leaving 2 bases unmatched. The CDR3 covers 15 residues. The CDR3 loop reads CASSLTGGTYNEQFF. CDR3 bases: TGTGCCAGCAGCTTGACAGGGGGTACCTACAATGAGCAGTTCTTC.

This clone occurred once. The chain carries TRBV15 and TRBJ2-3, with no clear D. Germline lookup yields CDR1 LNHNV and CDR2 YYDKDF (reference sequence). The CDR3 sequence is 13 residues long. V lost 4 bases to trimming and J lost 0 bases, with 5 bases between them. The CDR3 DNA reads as TGTGCCACCAGCACCCCTAGCACAGATACGCAGTATTTT. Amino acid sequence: CATSTPSTDTQYF. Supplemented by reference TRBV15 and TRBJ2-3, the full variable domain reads DAMVIQNPRYQVTQFGKPVTLSCSQTLNHNVMYWYQQKSSQAPKLLFHYYDKDFNNEADTPDNFQSRRPNTSFCFLDIRSPGLGDTAMYLCATSTPSTDTQYFGPGTRLTVL.

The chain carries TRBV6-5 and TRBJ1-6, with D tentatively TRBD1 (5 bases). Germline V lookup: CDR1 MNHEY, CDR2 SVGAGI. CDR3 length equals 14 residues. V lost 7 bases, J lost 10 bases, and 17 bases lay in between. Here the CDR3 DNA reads TGTGCCAGCACCATGGAGGGGATTGGGTCACCCCTCCACTTT. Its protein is CASTMEGIGSPLHF.

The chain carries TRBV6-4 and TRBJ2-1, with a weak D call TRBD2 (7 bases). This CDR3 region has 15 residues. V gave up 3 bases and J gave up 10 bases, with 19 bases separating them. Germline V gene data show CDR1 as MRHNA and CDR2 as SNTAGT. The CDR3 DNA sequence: TGTGCCAGCAGTGAGGGGGCTAGCGGTCTCGGGGAGCAGTTCTTC. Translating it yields CASSEGASGLGEQFF.

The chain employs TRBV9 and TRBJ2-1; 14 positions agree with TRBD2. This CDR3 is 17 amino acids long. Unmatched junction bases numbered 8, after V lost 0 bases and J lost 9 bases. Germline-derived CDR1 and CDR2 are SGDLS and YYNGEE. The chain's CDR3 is CASSVGKTSGRESEQFF. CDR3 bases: TGTGCCAGCAGCGTAGGTAAGACTAGCGGGAGGGAGAGTGAGCAGTTCTTC.

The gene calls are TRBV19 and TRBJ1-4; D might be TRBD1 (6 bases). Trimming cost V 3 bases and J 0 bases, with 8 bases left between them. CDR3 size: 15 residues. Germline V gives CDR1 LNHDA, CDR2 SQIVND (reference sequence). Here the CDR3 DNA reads TGTGCCAGTAGTATTGGACAGACAACTAATGAAAAACTGTTTTTT. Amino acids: CASSIGQTTNEKLFF.

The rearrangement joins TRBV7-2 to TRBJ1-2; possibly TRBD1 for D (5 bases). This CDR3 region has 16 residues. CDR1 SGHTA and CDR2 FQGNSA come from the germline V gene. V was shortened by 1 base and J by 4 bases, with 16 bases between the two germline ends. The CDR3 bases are TGTGCCAGCAGCTTAGGGCCGGCAGGGCCAATCTATGGCTACACCTTC. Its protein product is CASSLGPAGPIYGYTF.

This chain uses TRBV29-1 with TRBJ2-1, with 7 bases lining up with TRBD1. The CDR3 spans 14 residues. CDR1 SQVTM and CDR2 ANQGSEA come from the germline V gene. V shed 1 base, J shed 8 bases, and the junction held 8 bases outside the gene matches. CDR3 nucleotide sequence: TGCAGCGTTGAAGGACAGGGTCGTATCGATGAGCAGTTCTTC. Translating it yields CSVEGQGRIDEQFF.

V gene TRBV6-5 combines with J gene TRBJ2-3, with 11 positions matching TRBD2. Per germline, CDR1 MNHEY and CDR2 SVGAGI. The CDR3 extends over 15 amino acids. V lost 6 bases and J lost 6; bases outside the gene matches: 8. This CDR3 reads CASRPPTSGTDTQYF. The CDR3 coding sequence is TGTGCCAGCAGACCCCCGACTAGCGGGACTGATACGCAGTATTTT.

The CDR3 DNA sequence: TGTGCCAGCAGTCGTGGGGGGGAAGATAATTCACCCCTCCACTTT. Translating it yields CASSRGGEDNSPLHF. V is TRBV5-4 and J is TRBJ1-6, with D maybe TRBD1 (5 bases). Deletions cut 5 bases from V and 5 bases from J, with 14 bases between. Per the germline V gene, CDR1 is SGHNT and CDR2 is YYREEE (reference sequence). This CDR3 is built from 15 residues.

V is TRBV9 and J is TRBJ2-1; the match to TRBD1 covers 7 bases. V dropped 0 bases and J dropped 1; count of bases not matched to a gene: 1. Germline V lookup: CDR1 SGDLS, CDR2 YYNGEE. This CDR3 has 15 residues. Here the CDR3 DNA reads TGTGCCAGCAGCGTAGAACAGGGGTCCTACAATGAGCAGTTCTTC. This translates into CASSVEQGSYNEQFF.

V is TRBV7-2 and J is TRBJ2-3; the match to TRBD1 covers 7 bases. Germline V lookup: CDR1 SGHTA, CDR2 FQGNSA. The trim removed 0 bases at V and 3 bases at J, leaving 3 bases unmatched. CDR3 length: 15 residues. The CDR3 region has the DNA TGTGCCAGCAGCTTAGCAGGGGGCAAGACAGATACGCAGTATTTT. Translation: CASSLAGGKTDTQYF. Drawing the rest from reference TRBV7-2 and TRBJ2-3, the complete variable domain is GAGVSQSPSNKVTEKGKDVELRCDPISGHTALYWYRQSLGQGLEFLIYFQGNSAPDKSGLPSDRFSAERTGGSVSTLTIQRTQQEDSAVYLCASSLAGGKTDTQYFGPGTRLTVL.

Here the CDR3 reads CASSLGGSRTGELFF. In DNA, the CDR3 is TGTGCCAGCAGCTTGGGGGGCAGCCGGACCGGGGAGCTGTTTTTT. The J gene is TRBJ2-2, the V gene TRBV5-8; a weak D match, TRBD1 (5 bases). The CDR3 extends over 15 amino acids. Trimming pared 0 bases from V and 5 bases from J, leaving 11 bases between. Looked up from germline, CDR1 is SGHTS and CDR2 is YDEGEE.

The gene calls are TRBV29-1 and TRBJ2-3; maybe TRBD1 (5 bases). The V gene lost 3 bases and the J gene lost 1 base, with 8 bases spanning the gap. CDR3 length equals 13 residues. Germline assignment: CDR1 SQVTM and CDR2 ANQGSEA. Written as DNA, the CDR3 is TGCAGCGTTGAGGTAGGGGGCACAGATACGCAGTATTTT. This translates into CSVEVGGTDTQYF.

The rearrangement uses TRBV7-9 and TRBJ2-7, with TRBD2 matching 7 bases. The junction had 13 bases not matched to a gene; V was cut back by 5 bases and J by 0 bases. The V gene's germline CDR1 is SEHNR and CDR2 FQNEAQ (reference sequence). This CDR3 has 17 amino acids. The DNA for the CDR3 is TGTGCCAGCAGCCCCGCCGTAGGGAGGGCCCGCTCCTACGAGCAGTACTTC. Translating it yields CASSPAVGRARSYEQYF.

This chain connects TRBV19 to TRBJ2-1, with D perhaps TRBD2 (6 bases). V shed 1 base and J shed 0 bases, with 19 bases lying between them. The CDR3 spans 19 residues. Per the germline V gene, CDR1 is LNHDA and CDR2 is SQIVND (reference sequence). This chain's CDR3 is CASSIAGVSSGGSYNEQFF. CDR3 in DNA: TGTGCCAGTAGTATAGCGGGAGTCTCATCAGGCGGCTCCTACAATGAGCAGTTCTTC.

CDR3 coding DNA: TGTGCCAGCAGCTGGGGACTGGCCACTGAAGCTTTCTTT. This sequence encodes CASSWGLATEAFF. The V and J genes are TRBV5-6 and TRBJ1-1; maybe TRBD1 (5 bases). In germline, CDR1 is SGHDT, CDR2 YYEEEE. The CDR3 extends over 13 amino acids. The V and J ends lost 3 bases and 4 bases respectively, with 10 bases between them.